The clone carrying this T cell receptor beta chain was counted at least ten times. Its antigen is currently unknown. Patients were excluded for uncontrolled infection, other autoimmune disease, pregnancy or lactation. RNA transcripts gave rise to amplified TCR beta CDR3 regions. The HTBI primer set drove a first-round RT-PCR of the TCR CDR3. From the multiplex PCR reads, TCRdb called clonotypes with MiXCR, one entry per CDR3 protein. The repertoire holds 600,000 or so distinct CDR3 sequences, approximately 15% seen once, with roughly 7% in the top ten. The sample comes from a study of T cells in Graves' hyperthyroidism and ophthalmopathy. The study, taken as a whole, reports: Model predictions of ophthalmopathy came a median about 6.3 months before onset.

After removal of 5 bases from V and 9 bases from J, the junction contained 8 bases not matched to a gene. In germline, CDR1 is SGHVS, CDR2 FNYEAQ. CDR3 length equals 15 residues. Sequenced input: blood. This receptor was identified in a woman between 18 and 29 years old with Graves' ophthalmopathy. This chain joins TRBV7-6 and TRBJ2-1; 12 bases fit TRBD2. DNA of the CDR3: TGTGCCAGCAGCCAAACCCCGGGACTAGCGGGTGAGCAGTTCTTC. Protein sequence: CASSQTPGLAGEQFF.